The clone carrying this T cell receptor (beta chain) was observed a handful of times. Antigen unknown. The CDR3 runs to 14 residues. V lost 2 bases and J 7 bases, leaving 11 bases between the germline ends. This sample stems from a study of T-cell reconstitution after alpha-beta-depleted transplantation in children. Study conclusions and caveats: At the one-year point after transplant, T-cell counts and TCRbeta diversity were found to come mostly from T cells that had been newly produced.

Molecular barcoding with unique molecular identifiers was used for the TCRbeta library. TCRdb analysed the PCR reads with MiXCR anew, one entry per CDR3 protein. This repertoire shows just over 950,000 distinct CDR3 sequences, under 30% found once; its top ten account for roughly 30%. The input for sequencing was PBMCs, mostly from graft donor cells, taken 360 days after TCRalphabeta/CD19-depleted stem cell transplant. J is TRBJ1-4 and V is TRBV12-3 or TRBV12-4, with D unclear. The clonotype comes from a boy less than two years old who had a stem cell transplant for SCID, so the T cells may come from the graft donor. The CDR3 is CASSLSGRSEKLFF. The CDR3 DNA follows: TGTGCCAGCAGTTTATCCGGCAGATCTGAAAAACTGTTTTTT.